This passage covers 28 T cell receptor beta chains from one sample sequenced in a study of cytomegalovirus exposure and HLA in healthy donors. This PCR relied on a set of 60 Vbeta primers and 13 Jbeta primers. Libraries were prepared by immunoSEQ multiplex PCR; TCRdb keeps only in-frame clonotypes and omits some of them. Of 150,000 or so clones in the sample, roughly four fifths were seen once. Source material: PBMCs. These receptor sequences come from a man between 35 and 55 years old in good health and CMV-seropositive.

This clone showed up just a few times. The rearrangement joins TRBV7-6 to TRBJ1-5; perhaps TRBD1 as D (6 bases). Germline-derived CDR1 and CDR2 are SGHVS and FNYEAQ. This CDR3 has 15 residues. V was clipped by 2 bases and J by 4 bases, with 12 bases between them. The CDR3 loop reads CASSLYAGENQPQHF. In DNA, the CDR3 is TGTGCCAGCAGCTTATATGCAGGGGAGAATCAGCCCCAGCATTTT.

In this sample, this clone turned up a few times. The chain employs TRBV19 and TRBJ1-2, with 8 nucleotides matching TRBD1. J was trimmed by 4 bases and V by 4 bases; bases with no gene match: 17. Germline lookup yields CDR1 LNHDA and CDR2 SQIVND (reference sequence). The CDR3 has 18 residues. The CDR3, as DNA: TGTGCCAGTAGTACCCCATGGCAGGGGGCAGGTAGAGGCTATGGCTACACCTTC. It yields the protein CASSTPWQGAGRGYGYTF. Using reference TRBV19 and TRBJ1-2 for the parts outside the CDR3, the full variable domain is DGGITQSPKYLFRKEGQNVTLSCEQNLNHDAMYWYRQDPGQGLRLIYYSQIVNDFQKGDIAEGYSVSREKKESFPLTVTSAQKNPTAFYLCASSTPWQGAGRGYGYTFGSGTRLTVV.

J is TRBJ2-1 and V is TRBV5-1; D possibly corresponds to TRBD1 (5 bases). Looked up from germline, CDR1 is SGHRS and CDR2 is YFSETQ. V lost 1 base and J 8 bases, leaving 10 bases between the germline ends. The CDR3 loop spans 13 amino acids. CDR3 in DNA: TGCGCCAGCAGCTTGCAGGGTCGAGATGAGCAGTTCTTC. This codes for CASSLQGRDEQFF.

The rearrangement joins TRBV7-2 to TRBJ2-7; 7 positions match TRBD2. This CDR3 has 15 amino acids. Germline V gene lookup returns CDR1 SGHTA and CDR2 FQGNSA. V gave up 1 base and J gave up 2 bases; unmatched junction bases: 5. Here the CDR3 DNA reads TGTGCCAGCAGCTTAGTGGGAGCGGGAACCTACGAGCAGTACTTC. Translated: CASSLVGAGTYEQYF.

This clone was recorded a few times. The CDR3 protein is CASSLVAANNEQFF. The CDR3 bases are TGTGCCAGCAGCTTGGTAGCGGCAAACAATGAGCAGTTCTTC. This rearrangement joins TRBV5-5 to TRBJ2-1; weak D call: TRBD2 (6 bases). Germline values: CDR1 SGHKS, CDR2 YYEKEE (reference sequence). V shed 0 bases and J shed 5 bases, with 9 bases lying between them. This CDR3 region has 14 residues.

This rearrangement joins TRBV6-5 to TRBJ1-1, with D perhaps TRBD1 (6 bases). Germline CDR1 reads MNHEY; CDR2 reads SVGAGI. V was trimmed by 0 bases and J by 5 bases, leaving 13 bases between them. The CDR3 is 15 residues long. CDR3 nucleotide sequence: TGTGCCAGCAGTTACTCTCCTACAGGGTTGACTGAAGCTTTCTTT. This codes for CASSYSPTGLTEAFF.

The chain is built from TRBV30 and TRBJ1-5, with D perhaps TRBD1 (6 bases). Trimming cost V 0 bases and J 9 bases, with 21 bases left between them. This CDR3 region has 16 residues. Germline loops: CDR1 GTSNPN, CDR2 SVGIG (reference sequence). CDR3 DNA: TGTGCCTGGAGTGTAACGGGAACGACAGGACGGGGGCCCCAGCATTTT. This sequence encodes CAWSVTGTTGRGPQHF.

The rearrangement joins TRBV27 to TRBJ1-5, with 12 bases matching TRBD1. J lost 4 bases, V lost 4 bases, and 5 bases had no gene match. Germline lookup yields CDR1 MNHEY and CDR2 SMNVEV (reference sequence). The CDR3 runs 16 residues. The CDR3 loop reads CASSSGQGALNQPQHF. CDR3 DNA: TGTGCCAGCAGTTCGGGACAGGGGGCGTTAAATCAGCCCCAGCATTTT.

The DNA of the CDR3 is TGTGCCAGCAGCTTATACTACACAGATACGCAGTATTTT. As protein: CASSLYYTDTQYF. The gene calls are TRBV7-3 and TRBJ2-3; D not resolved. Deletions cut 2 bases from V and 2 bases from J, with 5 bases between. The CDR3 contains 13 residues. The germline V gene encodes CDR1 SGHTA and CDR2 FQGTGA.

This chain joins TRBV5-4 and TRBJ2-7, with D unresolved. The CDR3 totals 11 residues. CDR1 and CDR2 from the germline V gene are SGHNT and YYREEE (reference sequence). The germline V and J ends were trimmed by 2 bases and 7 bases, with 7 bases remaining between them. This CDR3 is CASSFGLEQYF. Written as DNA, the CDR3 is TGTGCCAGCAGCTTCGGTTTGGAGCAGTACTTC.

This clone was seen once. The rearrangement uses TRBV6-1 and TRBJ1-5, with 7 bases identical to TRBD1. CDR1 and CDR2 (germline): MNHNS, SASEGT. This CDR3 comprises 14 residues. The junction had 7 bases not matched to a gene; V was cut back by 6 bases and J by 5 bases. This chain's CDR3 is CASSPTGLHQPQHF. In DNA form, the CDR3 reads TGTGCCAGCAGCCCGACAGGGTTGCATCAGCCCCAGCATTTT.

V usage is TRBV7-9 and J usage is TRBJ1-4; TRBD1 agrees at 8 bases. The ends lost 6 bases at V and 12 bases at J; junction bases unmatched: 9. The CDR3 loop spans 13 amino acids. The germline V gene encodes CDR1 SEHNR and CDR2 FQNEAQ (reference sequence). The DNA of the CDR3 is TGTGCCAGCAGTCGTACTACAGGGGGGCAACTGTTTTTT. The encoded protein is CASSRTTGGQLFF.

The chain recombines TRBV7-2 with TRBJ2-1; 16 positions match TRBD2. The CDR3 consists of 19 residues. Unmatched junction bases numbered 10, after V lost 2 bases and J lost 6 bases. Germline CDR1 and CDR2: SGHTA and FQGNSA. The CDR3 DNA reads as TGTGCCAGCAGCTTAAGGGGACTAGCGGGAGGGCCGGGAAGCAATGAGCAGTTCTTC. Its translation: CASSLRGLAGGPGSNEQFF.

V gene TRBV6-5 combines with J gene TRBJ1-1; D call uncertain. The CDR3 is 13 amino acids. Germline V CDR1 and CDR2: MNHEY, SVGAGI. Between the trimmed V and J ends, which lost 2 bases and 4 bases, there was a span of 8 bases. The CDR3 region has the DNA TGTGCCAGCAGTTACACGGGATCCACTGAAGCTTTCTTT. This codes for CASSYTGSTEAFF.

This chain connects TRBV7-8 to TRBJ1-4; a possible D gene is TRBD1 (5 bases). V lost 7 bases and J 5 bases, leaving 17 bases between the germline ends. Germline V gene sequence: CDR1 SGHVS, CDR2 FQNEAQ. The CDR3 consists of 15 residues. The chain's CDR3 is CASMRNAGGNEKLFF. The CDR3, as DNA: TGTGCCAGCATGCGAAACGCGGGGGGAAATGAAAAACTGTTTTTT.

CDR3 sequence: CATSRDGRDSRTDTQYF. The DNA of the CDR3 is TGTGCCACCAGCAGAGACGGGAGGGACTCCCGCACAGATACGCAGTATTTT. The chain carries TRBV15 and TRBJ2-3; TRBD2 agrees at 8 bases. The CDR3 has 17 residues. Germline V lookup: CDR1 LNHNV, CDR2 YYDKDF (reference sequence). The V segment lost 0 bases and the J segment 1 base; nucleotides outside the gene matches: 6.

This clone has more than one count but fewer than ten. The gene calls are TRBV5-1 and TRBJ1-5, with D uncertain. V was pared by 7 bases and J by 3 bases, with 14 bases between. The CDR3 loop spans 14 amino acids. The germline V gene has CDR1 SGHRS and CDR2 YFSETQ. The CDR3 DNA sequence: TGCGCCAGCGCGGCGGGCGGGGACAATCAGCCCCAGCATTTT. Protein sequence: CASAAGGDNQPQHF. Filled out from reference TRBV5-1 and TRBJ1-5, the complete variable domain reads KAGVTQTPRYLIKTRGQQVTLSCSPISGHRSVSWYQQTPGQGLQFLFEYFSETQRNKGNFPGRFSGRQFSNSRSEMNVSTLELGDSALYLCASAAGGDNQPQHFGDGTRLSIL.

This clone has only one observation. The CDR3 sequence is CATSRAGEAGNTIYF. CDR3 DNA: TGTGCCACCAGCAGAGCCGGGGAGGCTGGAAACACCATATATTTT. The rearrangement uses TRBV15 and TRBJ1-3; D remains unclear. This CDR3 has 15 residues. Germline CDR1 is LNHNV and CDR2 is YYDKDF (reference sequence). V lost 1 base and J 2 bases, leaving 9 bases between the germline ends.

The chain couples TRBV6-6 to TRBJ2-1; the D gene is possibly TRBD2 (5 bases). Germline V lookup: CDR1 MNHNY, CDR2 SVGAGI (reference sequence). CDR3 size: 15 residues. V was trimmed by 6 bases and J by 6 bases, leaving 18 bases between them. The CDR3 sequence is CASSSGPSTGNEQFF. The DNA for the CDR3 is TGTGCCAGCAGCAGCGGACCATCAACGGGCAATGAGCAGTTCTTC.

J is TRBJ1-5 and V is TRBV7-2; no definite D call. Per the germline V gene, CDR1 is SGHTA and CDR2 is FQGNSA. V lost 0 bases to trimming and J lost 6 bases, with 6 bases between them. The CDR3 runs 13 residues. The chain's CDR3 is CASSLAIGQPQHF. The CDR3 DNA is TGTGCCAGCAGCTTAGCGATCGGTCAGCCCCAGCATTTT.

The V and J genes are TRBV7-9 and TRBJ1-5; the D is unclear. The CDR3 spans 13 residues. Trimming stripped 5 bases from V and 4 bases from J, with 9 bases between. Germline assignment: CDR1 SEHNR and CDR2 FQNEAQ (reference sequence). CDR3 DNA sequence: TGTGCCAGCAGCCCCGGGGTGAATCAGCCCCAGCATTTT. Amino acids: CASSPGVNQPQHF.

The chain has TRBV7-2 and TRBJ2-2, with 7 bases lining up with TRBD2. From germline, CDR1 is SGHTA and CDR2 FQGNSA. The CDR3 has 15 amino acids. V lost 1 base and J lost 4; bases outside the gene matches: 3. The CDR3 DNA reads TGTGCCAGCAGCTTAGTAGCGGGTCTCACCGGGGAGCTGTTTTTT. It specifies CASSLVAGLTGELFF.

This clone is a singleton in its sample. This CDR3 reads CASSQAERGRALVNEQFF. The CDR3 DNA is TGTGCCAGCAGCCAAGCTGAGCGCGGGAGGGCCCTGGTGAATGAGCAGTTCTTC. This chain connects TRBV14 to TRBJ2-1; 9 bases map to TRBD2. The junction had 14 bases not matched to a gene; V was cut back by 1 base and J by 7 bases. The CDR3 contains 18 residues. Per the germline V gene, CDR1 is SGHDN and CDR2 is FVKESK.

This chain connects TRBV6-5 to TRBJ2-2; tentative D call: TRBD2 (5 bases). Germline loops: CDR1 MNHEY, CDR2 SVGAGI. V lost 4 bases to trimming and J lost 1 base, with 13 bases between them. CDR3 length: 16 residues. The CDR3 loop reads CASSSLGRGNTGELFF. CDR3 DNA: TGTGCCAGCAGTTCCTTAGGACGGGGGAACACCGGGGAGCTGTTTTTT.

The chain couples TRBV7-9 to TRBJ2-4; 7 bases agree with TRBD1. Unmatched junction bases numbered 19, after V lost 5 bases and J lost 6 bases. The CDR3 loop spans 18 amino acids. The germline CDR1 and CDR2 sequences are SEHNR and FQNEAQ (reference sequence). CDR3 DNA: TGTGCCAGCAGCCTAGGCCTACACAGGGGTTACTCAACAAACATTCAGTACTTC. Protein product: CASSLGLHRGYSTNIQYF.

The rearrangement joins TRBV28 to TRBJ2-4; 9 bases map to TRBD2. J was trimmed by 5 bases and V by 5 bases; bases with no gene match: 16. Germline CDR1 is MDHEN and CDR2 is SYDVKM. CDR3 length: 18 amino acids. CDR3 region: CASSPSGYGGRAQNIQYF. CDR3 DNA sequence: TGTGCCAGCAGTCCCAGCGGCTACGGCGGGAGGGCCCAAAACATTCAGTACTTC. The full variable domain, rest sourced from reference TRBV28 and TRBJ2-4, is DVKVTQSSRYLVKRTGEKVFLECVQDMDHENMFWYRQDPGLGLRLIYFSYDVKMKEKGDIPEGYSVSREKKERFSLILESASTNQTSMYLCASSPSGYGGRAQNIQYFGAGTRLSVL.

V usage is TRBV2 and J usage is TRBJ2-2; D call uncertain. Per the germline V gene, CDR1 is SNHLY and CDR2 is FYNNEI. The CDR3 is 12 residues long. Trimming left V 3 bases short and J 8 bases short, with 7 bases between. The CDR3 region is CASSELSGELFF. The CDR3 DNA follows: TGTGCCAGCAGTGAGTTGTCGGGGGAGCTGTTTTTT. Full variable domain (outside the CDR3, taken from reference TRBV2 and TRBJ2-2): EPEVTQTPSHQVTQMGQEVILRCVPISNHLYFYWYRQILGQKVEFLVSFYNNEISEKSEIFDDQFSVERPDGSNFTLKIRSTKLEDSAMYFCASSELSGELFFGEGSRLTVL.

The chain carries TRBV18 and TRBJ2-7; perhaps TRBD1 as D (6 bases). With 2 bases removed from V and 1 base from J, the gap between germline ends came to 12 bases. CDR1 is KGHSH and CDR2 is LQKENI in the germline V gene. The CDR3 covers 15 residues. CDR3 residues: CASSPSGDKSYEQYF. The CDR3 DNA reads TGTGCCAGCTCACCATCAGGGGACAAGTCCTACGAGCAGTACTTC. The full variable domain, its missing parts supplied by reference TRBV18 and TRBJ2-7, is NAGVMQNPRHLVRRRGQEARLRCSPMKGHSHVYWYRQLPEEGLKFMVYLQKENIIDESGMPKERFSAEFPKEGPSILRIQQVVRGDSAAYFCASSPSGDKSYEQYFGPGTRLTVT.